What follows are 13 T cell receptor beta chains derived from one specimen sequenced in a study of CD8 T cells in ankylosing spondylitis. Via MiXCR, TCRdb re-called the 5' RACE reads, giving one row per CDR3 protein. The sample carries 150,000 to 200,000 distinct CDR3 sequences, about 18% recorded once. The sequenced material came from blood, either unsorted or a sorted T cell fraction (not recorded which). These receptors were obtained from a male donor with ankylosing spondylitis or in good health (not recorded which).

Concerning this clonotype itself: A much larger clone lies a single base off, so this may be a read error. The chain joins TRBV21-1 to TRBJ1-2; TRBD1 reflects the table's D call only, with no check against the DNA. TRBV21-1 is reported as a pseudogene. This CDR3 comprises 14 residues. The CDR3, as DNA: TGTGCCAGCAGCCCCCACGGGCTCCAGGGAGGCTACACCTTC. Its translation: CASSPHGLQGGYTF.

The chain carries TRBV6-1 and TRBJ1-4; D is undetermined. The CDR3 contains 14 residues. V lost 6 bases, J lost 0 bases, and 8 bases lay in between. CDR1 and CDR2 from the germline V gene are MNHNS and SASEGT. The CDR3 DNA reads TGTGCCAGCAGCATCCTATCAACTAATGAAAAACTGTTTTTT. It is translated as CASSILSTNEKLFF.

The rearrangement joins TRBV6-2 or TRBV6-3 to TRBJ2-3; 8 bases agree with TRBD2. Germline V gives CDR1 MNHEY, CDR2 SVGEGT. This CDR3 comprises 15 residues. V shed 2 bases and J 2 bases; nucleotides not matched to a gene: 3. The DNA for the CDR3 is TGTGCCAGCAGTTACGTAGCGGGAAACACAGATACGCAGTATTTT. This translates into CASSYVAGNTDTQYF.

The sample holds many counts of this clonotype. The chain links TRBV6-5 to TRBJ2-1; D is perhaps TRBD2 (6 bases). From germline, CDR1 is MNHEY and CDR2 SVGAGI. Trimming removed 2 bases at V and 5 bases at J, with 7 bases between. This CDR3 is 13 amino acids long. CDR3 coding DNA: TGTGCCAGCAGTTACCGGGAGAACAATGAGCAGTTCTTC. This codes for CASSYRENNEQFF.

This clonotype was detected many times. The chain joins TRBV5-1 to TRBJ1-2; a possible D gene is TRBD1 (5 bases). Germline lookup yields CDR1 SGHRS and CDR2 YFSETQ. This CDR3 has 12 amino acids. V was shortened by 2 bases and J by 8 bases, with 10 bases between the two germline ends. CDR3 amino acids: CASSLSGSGYTF. For the CDR3, the DNA is TGCGCCAGCAGCTTATCAGGGAGCGGCTACACCTTC.

This clonotype has ten or more counts. The chain combines TRBV6-1 with TRBJ2-1; TRBD2 agrees at 11 bases. The CDR3 loop spans 15 amino acids. J gave up 7 bases and V 3 bases, and 5 bases lay outside the gene matches. In germline, CDR1 is MNHNS, CDR2 SASEGT. CDR3 DNA: TGTGCCAGCAGTGATGCGGCTAGCGGGAGGAATGAGCAGTTCTTC. Its translation: CASSDAASGRNEQFF.

This clonotype was observed a handful of times. The V gene is TRBV12-5, the J gene TRBJ2-5; 7 bases fit TRBD2. The V gene's germline CDR1 is LGHNT and CDR2 FRNRAP. CDR3 length: 16 residues. With V trimmed by 4 bases and J by 1 base, 9 bases remained unmatched. In DNA, the CDR3 is TGTGCTAGTGGTTCCCCCGGCGGGGAGGGCCAAGAGACCCAGTACTTC. This encodes CASGSPGGEGQETQYF.

This clonotype was seen only a few times. The gene calls are TRBV3-1 and TRBJ2-7, with unresolved D. Trimming pared 4 bases from V and 2 bases from J, leaving 21 bases between. This CDR3 spans 17 amino acids. CDR1 LGHDT and CDR2 YNNKEL come from the germline V gene (reference sequence). CDR3 coding DNA: TGTGCCAGCAGCCCACTCCCTTCCGCAGGCGTTACCTACGAGCAGTACTTC. The encoded protein is CASSPLPSAGVTYEQYF.

Only a few counts were recorded for this clonotype. CDR3 bases: TGCAGCGTTGATTGGGTGGGCGAGCAGTACTTC. Translating it yields CSVDWVGEQYF. The J gene is TRBJ2-7, the V gene TRBV29-1; D remains unclear. The V gene lost 3 bases and the J gene lost 6 bases, with 9 bases spanning the gap. CDR1 is SQVTM, CDR2 ANQGSEA, per germline. CDR3 size: 11 residues.

This clonotype was detected a few times. This chain uses TRBV28 with TRBJ1-2; tentative D call: TRBD1 (6 bases). The CDR3 extends over 13 amino acids. V was clipped by 7 bases and J by 0 bases, with 9 bases between them. Per the germline V gene, CDR1 is MDHEN and CDR2 is SYDVKM. Here the CDR3 reads CASTGGSNYGYTF. The CDR3 DNA sequence: TGTGCCAGCACGGGGGGCTCTAACTATGGCTACACCTTC.

CDR3 bases: TGTGCCAGCAGCCAAACCGGGAGGGTATTATCCACTGAAGCTTTCTTT. Residues: CASSQTGRVLSTEAFF. The chain combines TRBV6-1 with TRBJ1-1; no firm D call. Germline V gene data show CDR1 as MNHNS and CDR2 as SASEGT. There are 16 residues in the CDR3. The V and J ends lost 6 bases and 4 bases respectively, with 21 bases between them.

The chain uses TRBV29-1 and TRBJ2-1; maybe TRBD2 (5 bases). This CDR3 region has 13 residues. Germline CDR1 is SQVTM and CDR2 is ANQGSEA. Trimming left V 0 bases short and J 11 bases short, with 14 bases between. The chain's CDR3 is CSVEEGAALKQFF. The CDR3 bases are TGCAGCGTTGAAGAAGGAGCGGCTCTCAAGCAGTTCTTC.

There are many counts of this clonotype. The V gene is TRBV20-1, the J gene TRBJ1-1; D ambiguous. CDR3 length: 13 amino acids. The V end lost 6 bases, the J end lost 4 bases, and 15 bases lay between the germline ends. Germline values: CDR1 DFQATT, CDR2 SNEGSKA (reference sequence). The CDR3 sequence is CSALPPGITEAFF. CDR3 nucleotides: TGCAGTGCACTACCACCAGGCATCACTGAAGCTTTCTTT.